Included here is one T cell receptor (beta chain) sequence, with context. Its cognate antigen is unknown. With a much larger clone just one base away, this may be a read error. Exclusion criteria comprised uncontrolled infection, other autoimmune disease, pregnancy or lactation. The sample comes from a study of T cells in Graves' hyperthyroidism and ophthalmopathy. Study-level points and caveats: Blood also showed most of the thyroid clonotypes that were expanded above 0.001. A model of 13 V-J pairs discriminated ophthalmopathy from stable hyperthyroidism.

The CDR3 consists of 16 residues. The V and J ends lost 4 bases and 1 base respectively, with 14 bases between them. Germline assignment: CDR1 LGHDT and CDR2 YNNKEL (reference sequence). Amplification of TCR beta CDR3 regions was performed using RNA transcripts as template. A set of HTBI primers served as the primers for a first-round RT-PCR of the TCR CDR3. Using its own MiXCR run on the multiplex PCR reads, TCRdb lists one record per CDR3 protein. The sample yields a few hundred thousand distinct CDR3 sequences, roughly 14% seen once. This TCR came from a woman in her 30s with Graves' hyperthyroidism. The chain has TRBV3-1 and TRBJ2-1; TRBD1 or TRBD2 may be the D gene (6 bases each). Sequencing used blood. The CDR3: CASSPPGAPSYNEQFF. Written as DNA, the CDR3 is TGTGCCAGCAGCCCACCGGGGGCCCCATCCTACAATGAGCAGTTCTTC.